This T cell receptor (beta chain) was captured in a study of CD8 T cells in Susac syndrome. CD8+ and CD4+ T cells were negatively isolated; TEMRA cells were FACS-enriched. With random hexamers, roughly 0.45 to 1 ug RNA was reverse transcribed. The CDR3 of TCR beta was amplified by immunoSEQ multiplex PCR across 54 Vbeta and 13 Jbeta. In TCRdb, the immunoSEQ multiplex PCR reads were re-called with MiXCR into one record per CDR3 protein. The sample has about 180,000 distinct CDR3 sequences, roughly 94% seen once. The sequenced material came from CD4+ T cells from PBMCs. The TCR was taken from a human donor with Susac syndrome.

CDR3 nucleotide sequence: TGCAGTGCTAGGAGATTCATGGCGCAGGGTGGTCAGCCCCAGCATTTT. Translating gives CSARRFMAQGGQPQHF. The J gene is TRBJ1-5, the V gene TRBV20-1; maybe TRBD1 (5 bases). This CDR3 is 16 amino acids long. CDR1 and CDR2 from the germline V gene are DFQATT and SNEGSKA (reference sequence). Trimming shortened V by 3 bases and J by 6 bases, and 21 bases separated the two germline ends.